What follows is one TCR beta chain and its context. Its antigen remains unidentified. Reverse transcription of extracted RNA yielded cDNA, which provided the sequencing template. Data came from immunoSEQ multiplex PCR; TCRdb stores just in-frame clones and leaves some out. The sample holds some 95,000 clones; roughly 47% are singletons and the top ten take less than 20%. The data originate from a study of CD8+ T cells in alopecia areata. The length of the CDR3 is 15 residues. The V and J ends lost 4 bases and 3 bases, in that order; junction bases with no gene match: 5. CDR1 and CDR2 from the germline V gene are ENHRY and SYGVKD. Treatment described: oral pan-JAK inhibitor, 5-10 mg twice daily. General study findings and limits: Elevated clonality characterized lesional scalp relative to normal scalp, particularly in alopecia totalis/universalis.

The chain joins TRBV10-3 to TRBJ2-1, with 8 bases that match TRBD2. The clonotype comes from a human donor with alopecia areata. Source: CD8+ T cells sorted from blood, taken at week 24, from a patient treated with tofacitinib. The CDR3 coding sequence is TGTGCCATCAGTGGAAATAGCGGGATCTACAATGAGCAGTTCTTC. Its translation: CAISGNSGIYNEQFF.